Each of the 24 T cell receptor beta chains below was sequenced from the same sample in a study of shared clonotypes between healthy human individuals. Some clones are missing from TCRdb's copy, which holds only in-frame ones; the method was immunoSEQ multiplex PCR. The sample has 1,400,000 or so clones, around 98.5% seen once. Sequenced: naive CD4+ T cells sorted from blood. Subset in this sample: CD45RA+ positively selected. These receptors were collected from a man younger than 40 in good health.

The DNA for the CDR3 is TGTGCCAGCTCACCACTACAGACTAGCGGGAGATTGGATACGCAGTATTTT. Protein: CASSPLQTSGRLDTQYF. The chain has TRBV18 and TRBJ2-3, with 12 bases matching TRBD2. The CDR3 totals 17 residues. The junction had 8 bases not matched to a gene; V was cut back by 1 base and J by 6 bases. The germline gives CDR1 KGHSH, CDR2 LQKENI.

The gene calls are TRBV2 and TRBJ2-7; no clear D gene. CDR1 and CDR2 (germline): SNHLY, FYNNEI. The length of the CDR3 is 13 residues. The germline V and J ends were trimmed by 1 base and 5 bases, with 9 bases remaining between them. The DNA for the CDR3 is TGTGCCAGCAGTGAAGAAGGGTACCACGAGCAGTACTTC. This translates into CASSEEGYHEQYF.

The chain links TRBV5-1 to TRBJ1-1; weak D call: TRBD1 (6 bases). The CDR3 runs 13 residues. The V end lost 3 bases, the J end lost 8 bases, and 14 bases lay between the germline ends. CDR1 is SGHRS, CDR2 YFSETQ, per germline. The CDR3 loop is CASSSQAGQEAFF. CDR3 coding DNA: TGCGCCAGCAGCTCCCAGGCGGGACAAGAAGCTTTCTTT. Full variable domain (outside the CDR3, taken from reference TRBV5-1 and TRBJ1-1): KAGVTQTPRYLIKTRGQQVTLSCSPISGHRSVSWYQQTPGQGLQFLFEYFSETQRNKGNFPGRFSGRQFSNSRSEMNVSTLELGDSALYLCASSSQAGQEAFFGQGTRLTVV.

A note on this clone: The sample contains more than one DNA sequence encoding this CDR3. The chain uses TRBV5-1 and TRBJ1-2; TRBD1 is a possible D gene (5 bases). The CDR3 extends over 14 amino acids. V was trimmed by 0 bases and J by 5 bases, leaving 11 bases between them. Germline V CDR1 and CDR2: SGHRS, YFSETQ. The CDR3 DNA follows: TGCGCCAGCAGCTTGGCGGGGACGGAATATGGCTACACCTTC. Translated, it gives CASSLAGTEYGYTF.

This chain joins TRBV7-2 and TRBJ1-1; perhaps TRBD1 as D (5 bases). The germline gives CDR1 SGHTA, CDR2 FQGNSA. The CDR3 is 14 residues long. Trimming removed 0 bases at V and 8 bases at J, with 13 bases between. This CDR3 is CASSLAQASGEAFF. The CDR3 DNA follows: TGTGCCAGCAGCTTAGCACAGGCCAGCGGGGAAGCTTTCTTT.

Note on this clone: In the same sample, other DNA sequences code for this CDR3. This chain joins TRBV6-5 and TRBJ2-7; the match to TRBD1 covers 7 bases. CDR3 length: 14 residues. Per germline, CDR1 MNHEY and CDR2 SVGAGI. V lost 6 bases to trimming and J lost 0 bases; unmatched junction nucleotides: 5. CDR3 protein: CASRATGSSYEQYF. The DNA for the CDR3 is TGTGCCAGCAGGGCGACAGGGAGCTCCTACGAGCAGTACTTC.

V is TRBV27 and J is TRBJ2-6, with 7 positions matching TRBD1. Germline assignment: CDR1 MNHEY and CDR2 SMNVEV (reference sequence). This CDR3 region has 15 residues. Trimming at V came to 7 bases and at J to 3 bases, leaving 6 bases not matched to a gene. CDR3 protein: CASTRRGLGANVLTF. CDR3 sequence (DNA): TGTGCCAGCACTCGAAGGGGGCTTGGGGCCAACGTCCTGACTTTC. Based on the CDR3 plus reference TRBV27 and TRBJ2-6, the full variable domain is EAQVTQNPRYLITVTGKKLTVTCSQNMNHEYMSWYRQDPGLGLRQIYYSMNVEVTDKGDVPEGYKVSRKEKRNFPLILESPSPNQTSLYFCASTRRGLGANVLTFGAGSRLTVL.

The chain links TRBV5-6 to TRBJ2-3; no definite D call. The germline V gene has CDR1 SGHDT and CDR2 YYEEEE. The CDR3 has 14 amino acids. V lost 1 base and J lost 0, with 6 bases in between. This chain's CDR3 is CASSLFGSTDTQYF. The CDR3 nucleotides are TGTGCCAGCAGCTTGTTTGGCAGCACAGATACGCAGTATTTT.

This clone was seen once. The CDR3 spells CASAPGAGGEQFF. Here the CDR3 DNA reads TGTGCCAGCGCCCCAGGGGCGGGGGGCGAGCAGTTCTTC. V gene TRBV9 combines with J gene TRBJ2-1; TRBD2 agrees at 8 bases. V trimming: 7 bases; J trimming: 10 bases; junction bases outside the gene matches: 10. The CDR3 spans 13 residues. Germline V CDR1 and CDR2: SGDLS, YYNGEE. Supplemented by reference TRBV9 and TRBJ2-1, the full variable domain reads DSGVTQTPKHLITATGQRVTLRCSPRSGDLSVYWYQQSLDQGLQFLIQYYNGEERAKGNILERFSAQQFPDLHSELNLSSLELGDSALYFCASAPGAGGEQFFGPGTRLTVL.

This clone was picked up one time. CDR3: CSASAGPGELFF. For the CDR3, the DNA is TGCAGCGCAAGCGCGGGTCCCGGGGAGCTGTTTTTT. V gene TRBV29-1 combines with J gene TRBJ2-2, with D perhaps matching TRBD2 (5 bases). Trimming took off 7 bases at V and 6 bases at J, with 12 bases between the two ends. The CDR3 consists of 12 residues. CDR1 is SQVTM and CDR2 is ANQGSEA in the germline V gene.

The CDR3 DNA follows: TGTGCCAGCAGTTCCTATGCGGATGAGCAGTTCTTC. As protein: CASSSYADEQFF. The chain links TRBV7-8 to TRBJ2-1; D is unresolved. Trimming stripped 6 bases from V and 8 bases from J, with 11 bases between. The CDR3 contains 12 residues. The germline V gene has CDR1 SGHVS and CDR2 FQNEAQ.

This chain joins TRBV5-4 and TRBJ1-1; no reliable D call. CDR3 length equals 14 residues. CDR1 SGHNT and CDR2 YYREEE come from the germline V gene (reference sequence). Trimming removed 0 bases at V and 1 base at J, with 7 bases between. CDR3 residues: CASSLAQPNTEAFF. DNA for the CDR3: TGTGCCAGCAGCTTGGCACAGCCGAACACTGAAGCTTTCTTT. Filled out from reference TRBV5-4 and TRBJ1-1, the complete variable domain reads ETGVTQSPTHLIKTRGQQVTLRCSSQSGHNTVSWYQQALGQGPQFIFQYYREEENGRGNFPPRFSGLQFPNYSSELNVNALELDDSALYLCASSLAQPNTEAFFGQGTRLTVV.

V and J are TRBV6-1 and TRBJ2-7, with D tentatively TRBD2 (5 bases). Deletions cut 4 bases from V and 0 bases from J, with 10 bases between. Germline V CDR1 and CDR2: MNHNS, SASEGT. There are 14 residues in the CDR3. This chain's CDR3 is CASSVRGNSYEQYF. CDR3 nucleotide sequence: TGTGCCAGCAGTGTCCGGGGTAACTCCTACGAGCAGTACTTC.

This chain uses TRBV11-2 with TRBJ1-5, with no clear D. V gave up 3 bases and J gave up 0 bases, with 9 bases separating them. This CDR3 has 15 amino acids. CDR1 and CDR2 (germline): SGHAT, FQNNGV. The CDR3 nucleotides read TGTGCCAGCAGCTTTTCCAGCTCTAGCAATCAGCCCCAGCATTTT. Its translation is CASSFSSSSNQPQHF.

The chain joins TRBV7-2 to TRBJ2-7; TRBD2 matches at 7 bases. J was trimmed by 2 bases and V by 2 bases; bases with no gene match: 9. The CDR3 runs 16 residues. Germline V CDR1 and CDR2: SGHTA, FQGNSA. CDR3 in DNA: TGTGCCAGCAGCTTATCCGGGGGACTACCTACCTACGAGCAGTACTTC. This codes for CASSLSGGLPTYEQYF.

The rearrangement links TRBV5-6 to TRBJ2-7; the D gene is possibly TRBD1 (6 bases). CDR1 is SGHDT and CDR2 is YYEEEE in the germline V gene. The CDR3 covers 13 residues. V was shortened by 4 bases and J by 1 base, with 9 bases between the two germline ends. The CDR3, as DNA: TGTGCCAGCAGCCTCAGGGGTTCCTACGAGCAGTACTTC. Its translation: CASSLRGSYEQYF.

V usage is TRBV2 and J usage is TRBJ2-2, with TRBD2 matching 8 bases. Germline V CDR1 and CDR2: SNHLY, FYNNEI. The CDR3 length is 13 residues. The trim removed 10 bases at V and 6 bases at J, leaving 7 bases unmatched. CDR3 in amino acids: CATQREPAGELFF. CDR3 sequence (DNA): TGTGCCACCCAGCGGGAGCCGGCCGGGGAGCTGTTTTTT.

This chain joins TRBV29-1 and TRBJ2-7, with no clear D. This CDR3 has 14 residues. Per germline, CDR1 SQVTM and CDR2 ANQGSEA. V dropped 7 bases and J dropped 0 bases, with 16 bases sitting between them. The CDR3 nucleotides read TGCAGCGCTGGCCAACTTGACCGCTCCTACGAGCAGTACTTC. Protein: CSAGQLDRSYEQYF.

The rearrangement joins TRBV10-3 to TRBJ1-5; possibly TRBD1 for D (5 bases). CDR1 and CDR2 (germline): ENHRY, SYGVKD. This CDR3 has 12 residues. V lost 4 bases, J lost 11 bases, and 12 bases lay in between. The CDR3 sequence is CAISAQGRTQHF. The CDR3 bases are TGTGCCATCAGTGCCCAGGGTAGGACCCAGCATTTT.

This chain links TRBV2 with TRBJ2-2, with TRBD2 identical over 15 bases. Unmatched junction bases numbered 10, after V lost 4 bases and J lost 7 bases. Germline loops: CDR1 SNHLY, CDR2 FYNNEI. The CDR3 totals 18 residues. CDR3 coding DNA: TGTGCCAGCAGTGGCGGACTAGCGGGAGGGACCGGGGGCGGGGAGCTGTTTTTT. It specifies CASSGGLAGGTGGGELFF.

The chain links TRBV18 to TRBJ2-1; 7 positions agree with TRBD2. The germline V gene has CDR1 KGHSH and CDR2 LQKENI. Trimming removed 6 bases from V and 1 base from J; junction bases left unmatched: 6. CDR3 length: 15 amino acids. CDR3 amino acids: CASSISGKSYNEQFF. In nucleotides, the CDR3 is TGTGCCAGCTCGATAAGCGGGAAATCCTACAATGAGCAGTTCTTC.

The genes are TRBV27 and TRBJ2-7; D call uncertain. Germline CDR1 MNHEY, CDR2 SMNVEV (reference sequence). V was pared by 5 bases and J by 3 bases, with 11 bases between. The CDR3 is 13 amino acids. The CDR3 sequence is CASSTQVFYEQYF. The CDR3, as DNA: TGTGCCAGCAGTACCCAGGTTTTCTACGAGCAGTACTTC.

The chain couples TRBV7-3 to TRBJ1-1, with D unclear. Germline values: CDR1 SGHTA, CDR2 FQGTGA. V was cut by 1 base and J by 0 bases, with 3 bases left in between. The CDR3 loop spans 13 amino acids. The CDR3 nucleotides are TGTGCCAGCAGCTTAATAGTGAACACTGAAGCTTTCTTT. It yields the protein CASSLIVNTEAFF.

This sequence joins TRBV5-5 and TRBJ1-2; no definite D call. Germline CDR1 SGHKS, CDR2 YYEKEE (reference sequence). The CDR3 has 15 residues. Trimming removed 1 base from V and 2 bases from J, with 12 bases in between. CDR3 DNA: TGTGCCAGCAGCTTGAGTGGGGATTCAAACTATGGCTACACCTTC. Protein: CASSLSGDSNYGYTF.